The rows below give T cell receptor beta chains drawn from one sample of a study of CD8 T cells in Susac syndrome. In TCRdb, the immunoSEQ multiplex PCR reads were re-called with MiXCR into one record per CDR3 protein. The table has roughly 70,000 distinct CDR3 sequences, under 96% seen once. The sequencing sample was made of CD4+ T cells from PBMCs. These receptors were taken from a human donor with multiple sclerosis. Both conserved end residues are part of each CDR3. Each record gives: D gene, J gene, V gene, clone size, CDR3 protein, CDR3 DNA. The D gene is left open where the match is weak. Size tells how often a clone was seen (once, few, many) or the class of an expanded clone, and some rows leave it out.

. | TRBJ2-1 | TRBV7-8 | . | CASSPPGGGEQFF | TGTGCCAGCAGCCCCCCCGGGGGCGGTGAGCAGTTCTTC
. | TRBJ2-3 | TRBV29-1 | . | CSILHGPDTQYF | TGCAGCATACTACATGGCCCAGATACGCAGTATTTT
. | TRBJ2-3 | TRBV7-9 | . | CASSSMAPTQYF | TGTGCCAGCAGCTCCATGGCCCCGACGCAGTATTTT
TRBD1 | TRBJ1-1 | TRBV7-2 | . | CASSSRQGTEAFF | TGTGCCAGCAGCTCCAGACAGGGCACTGAAGCTTTCTTT
TRBD1 | TRBJ1-1 | TRBV3-1 | once | CASSASRTGGIAFF | TGTGCCAGCAGCGCTAGCAGGACAGGGGGGATAGCTTTCTTT
. | TRBJ2-1 | TRBV5-1 | . | CASSLGSNNEQFF | TGCGCCAGCAGCTTGGGCAGTAACAATGAGCAGTTCTTC
. | TRBJ1-2 | TRBV5-1 | . | CASSLVGPELGYTF | TGCGCCAGCAGCTTGGTGGGACCGGAGCTTGGCTACACCTTC
. | TRBJ1-5 | TRBV2 | . | CASRAGARNQPQHF | TGTGCCAGCAGGGCAGGGGCCCGCAATCAGCCCCAGCATTTT
. | TRBJ2-3 | TRBV19 | once | CASSTTRIDTQYF | TGTGCCAGTAGTACCACTAGGATAGATACGCAGTATTTT
. | TRBJ2-5 | TRBV6-1 | . | CASLFVQGRTQYF | TGTGCCAGCCTTTTCGTTCAGGGGAGGACCCAGTACTTC
TRBD2 | TRBJ2-1 | TRBV12-3/TRBV12-4 | . | CASTPGFSGGSNEQFF | TGTGCCAGCACCCCGGGGTTTAGCGGGGGGTCAAATGAGCAGTTCTTC
. | TRBJ2-3 | TRBV29-1 | . | CSVGTPSTDTQYF | TGCAGCGTAGGGACACCTAGCACAGATACGCAGTATTTT
TRBD2 | TRBJ2-7 | TRBV29-1 | . | CSAGTRSEQYF | TGCAGCGCCGGGACTAGATCCGAGCAGTACTTC
TRBD2 | TRBJ2-7 | TRBV29-1 | . | CSVASSGSYEQYF | TGCAGCGTTGCTTCTAGCGGTTCCTACGAGCAGTACTTC
. | TRBJ2-7 | TRBV6-5 | . | CASSVLGSYEQYF | TGTGCCAGCAGTGTTTTAGGGAGCTACGAGCAGTACTTC
TRBD1 | TRBJ2-7 | TRBV28 | . | CASSTGTGGYEQYF | TGTGCCAGCAGTACCGGGACAGGGGGTTACGAGCAGTACTTC
. | TRBJ1-2 | TRBV16 | . | CASSQGLIYGYTF | TGTGCCAGCAGCCAGGGACTCATATATGGCTACACCTTC
. | TRBJ1-1 | TRBV21-1 | . | CASRTRHTEAFF | TGTGCCAGCCGCACCAGGCACACTGAAGCTTTCTTT
. | TRBJ2-2 | TRBV19 | . | CASNLKVLTGELFF | TGTGCCAGTAACCTCAAGGTCCTCACCGGGGAGCTGTTTTTT
. | TRBJ2-3 | TRBV29-1 | . | CSVNSIDTQYF | TGCAGCGTTAACAGCATCGATACGCAGTATTTT
TRBD1 | TRBJ1-1 | TRBV29-1 | . | CSTSPTGSTEAFF | TGCAGCACAAGTCCGACAGGGAGCACTGAAGCTTTCTTT
. | TRBJ2-2 | TRBV14 | . | CASSQVRGPGELFF | TGTGCCAGCAGCCAAGTGCGGGGCCCCGGGGAGCTGTTTTTT
. | TRBJ2-2 | TRBV20-1 | . | CSASDGEMNTGELFF | TGCAGTGCTTCGGACGGGGAGATGAACACCGGGGAGCTGTTTTTT
. | TRBJ1-1 | TRBV9 | . | CASSPGLMVTEAFF | TGTGCCAGCAGCCCCGGACTGATGGTCACTGAAGCTTTCTTT
. | TRBJ2-3 | TRBV5-4 | . | CASSLHLGTDTQYF | TGTGCCAGCAGCTTACATCTAGGCACAGATACGCAGTATTTT
TRBD1 | TRBJ1-1 | TRBV30 | . | CAWRTGGHTEAFF | TGTGCCTGGAGGACAGGGGGGCACACTGAAGCTTTCTTT
TRBD1 | TRBJ2-1 | TRBV10-3 | . | CAIRPGRRGLSYNEQFF | TGTGCCATCAGGCCCGGGCGCAGGGGGCTCTCCTACAATGAGCAGTTCTTC
. | TRBJ1-6 | TRBV5-1 | . | CASSLTVPESPLHF | TGCGCCAGCAGCTTGACAGTACCCGAATCACCCCTCCACTTT
. | TRBJ1-1 | TRBV6-6 | . | CACLFPGPVNTEAFF | TGTGCCTGTCTATTTCCAGGGCCTGTGAACACTGAAGCTTTCTTT
TRBD1 | TRBJ1-2 | TRBV19 | . | CASSMGDSGYTF | TGTGCCAGTAGTATGGGGGACAGTGGCTACACCTTC
. | TRBJ2-3 | TRBV5-1 | . | CASSLGTITDTQYF | TGCGCCAGCAGCTTGGGGACAATCACAGATACGCAGTATTTT
TRBD1 | TRBJ1-5 | TRBV3-1 | . | CASSHDDRGEPQHF | TGTGCCAGCAGCCACGATGACAGGGGAGAGCCCCAGCATTTT
. | TRBJ1-5 | TRBV7-8 | . | CASSFGSDSNQPQHF | TGTGCCAGCAGCTTTGGCAGTGATAGCAATCAGCCCCAGCATTTT
. | TRBJ2-5 | TRBV3-1 | . | CASSQAGVQETQYF | TGTGCCAGCAGCCAAGCGGGGGTCCAAGAGACCCAGTACTTC
. | TRBJ2-1 | TRBV9 | . | CASSVSGGRGEQFF | TGTGCCAGCAGCGTAAGTGGGGGGCGGGGTGAGCAGTTCTTC
. | TRBJ2-3 | TRBV3-1 | . | CASSRPRDSNLDTQYF | TGTGCCAGCAGCCGGCCTAGAGATAGTAATCTAGATACGCAGTATTTT
. | TRBJ2-5 | TRBV29-1 | once | CSVLKGTDGETQYF | TGCAGCGTGTTGAAAGGGACGGATGGGGAGACCCAGTACTTC
. | TRBJ2-7 | TRBV20-1 | . | CSVPLGGVGEQYF | TGCAGTGTCCCCCTCGGAGGGGTTGGCGAGCAGTACTTC
. | TRBJ2-7 | TRBV12-3/TRBV12-4 | . | CASSPTFWEQYF | TGTGCCAGCAGCCCTACCTTTTGGGAGCAGTACTTC
. | TRBJ2-4 | TRBV20-1 | . | CSATEAIDIGIQYF | TGCAGTGCTACAGAGGCCATTGATATCGGCATTCAGTACTTC
TRBD1 | TRBJ1-2 | TRBV12-3/TRBV12-4 | . | CASSLQGASFDGYTF | TGTGCCAGCAGTCTACAGGGGGCCTCATTCGATGGCTACACCTTC
. | TRBJ2-1 | TRBV29-1 | . | CSVNIGGSYNEQFF | TGCAGCGTTAATATTGGGGGCTCCTACAATGAGCAGTTCTTC
TRBD2 | TRBJ2-1 | TRBV2 | . | CASSEPSYYTSGGASYNEQFF | TGTGCCAGCAGTGAACCCAGCTATTATACTAGCGGGGGGGCCTCCTACAATGAGCAGTTCTTC
. | TRBJ1-5 | TRBV29-1 | . | CSVRDGNQPQHF | TGCAGCGTCAGGGATGGCAATCAGCCCCAGCATTTT
. | TRBJ1-6 | TRBV2 | . | CASSRVRADNSPLHF | TGTGCCAGCAGCCGCGTAAGGGCCGATAATTCACCCCTCCACTTT
. | TRBJ2-5 | TRBV3-1 | . | CASSQVVSGTQYF | TGTGCCAGCAGCCAAGTCGTTTCAGGGACCCAGTACTTC
TRBD1 | TRBJ1-3 | TRBV29-1 | . | CSVGEGTAGNTIYF | TGCAGCGTTGGAGAGGGGACAGCTGGAAACACCATATATTTT
. | TRBJ2-7 | TRBV20-1 | . | CSARVGGYEQYF | TGCAGTGCTAGAGTAGGCGGCTACGAGCAGTACTTC
. | TRBJ2-7 | TRBV6-2/TRBV6-3 | . | CASSSNSYEQYF | TGTGCCAGCAGCAGCAACTCCTACGAGCAGTACTTC
TRBD1 | TRBJ1-3 | TRBV29-1 | . | CSSSDRDGNTIYF | TGCAGCTCCTCAGACAGGGATGGAAACACCATATATTTT
. | TRBJ2-7 | TRBV4-1 | . | CASSRPQETYEQYF | TGCGCCAGCAGCCGACCACAAGAAACCTACGAGCAGTACTTC
. | TRBJ1-5 | TRBV27 | . | CASSLFGRGFNQPQHF | TGTGCCAGCAGTTTATTTGGCAGGGGATTCAATCAGCCCCAGCATTTT
. | TRBJ2-3 | TRBV20-1 | . | CSAGPDTQYF | TGCAGTGCTGGGCCAGATACGCAGTATTTT
TRBD1 | TRBJ1-1 | TRBV24-1 | once | CATCGQGTEAFF | TGTGCCACTTGCGGACAGGGCACTGAAGCTTTCTTT
. | TRBJ1-1 | TRBV3-1 | . | CASSPRVPGMNTEAFF | TGTGCCAGCAGCCCCCGGGTCCCAGGGATGAACACTGAAGCTTTCTTT
. | TRBJ1-5 | TRBV5-6 | . | CASSSGIQPQHF | TGTGCCAGCAGCTCCGGGATCCAGCCCCAGCATTTT